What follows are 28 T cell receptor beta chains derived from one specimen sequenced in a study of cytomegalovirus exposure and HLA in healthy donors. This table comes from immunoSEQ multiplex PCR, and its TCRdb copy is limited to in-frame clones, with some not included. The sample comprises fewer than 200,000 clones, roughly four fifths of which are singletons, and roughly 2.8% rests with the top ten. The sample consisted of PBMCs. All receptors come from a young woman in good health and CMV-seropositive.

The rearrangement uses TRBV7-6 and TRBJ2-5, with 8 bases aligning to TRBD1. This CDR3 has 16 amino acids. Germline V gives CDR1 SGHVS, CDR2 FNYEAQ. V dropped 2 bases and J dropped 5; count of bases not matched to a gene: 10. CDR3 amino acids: CASSLKFPGQGETQYF. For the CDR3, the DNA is TGTGCCAGCAGCTTAAAGTTTCCTGGACAGGGTGAGACCCAGTACTTC.

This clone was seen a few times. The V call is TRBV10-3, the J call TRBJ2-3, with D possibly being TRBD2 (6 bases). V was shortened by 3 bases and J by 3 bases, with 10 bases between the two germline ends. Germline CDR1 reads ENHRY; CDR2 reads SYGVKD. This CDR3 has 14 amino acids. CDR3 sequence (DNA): TGTGCCATCAGTGACGGGGGAAGAACAGATACGCAGTATTTT. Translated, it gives CAISDGGRTDTQYF.

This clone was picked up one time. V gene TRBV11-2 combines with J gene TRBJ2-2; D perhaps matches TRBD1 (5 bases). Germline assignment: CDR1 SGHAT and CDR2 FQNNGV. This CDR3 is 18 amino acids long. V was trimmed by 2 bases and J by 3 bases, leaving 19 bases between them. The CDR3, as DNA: TGTGCCAGCAGCTTAAGGGCAGGGCATTATCGGGACACCGGGGAGCTGTTTTTT. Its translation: CASSLRAGHYRDTGELFF.

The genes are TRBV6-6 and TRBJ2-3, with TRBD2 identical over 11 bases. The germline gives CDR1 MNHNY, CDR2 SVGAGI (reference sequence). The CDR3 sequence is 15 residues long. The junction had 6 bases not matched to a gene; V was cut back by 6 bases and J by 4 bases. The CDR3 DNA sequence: TGTGCCAGCAGCCAACTAGCGGGGGCGCCAGATACGCAGTATTTT. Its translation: CASSQLAGAPDTQYF.

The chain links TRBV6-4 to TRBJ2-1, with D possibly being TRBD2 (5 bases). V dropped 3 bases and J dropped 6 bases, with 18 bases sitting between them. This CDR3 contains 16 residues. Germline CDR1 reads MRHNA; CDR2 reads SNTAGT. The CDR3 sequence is CASSDVGQPGVNEQFF. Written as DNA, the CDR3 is TGTGCCAGCAGTGATGTAGGGCAGCCCGGGGTCAATGAGCAGTTCTTC.

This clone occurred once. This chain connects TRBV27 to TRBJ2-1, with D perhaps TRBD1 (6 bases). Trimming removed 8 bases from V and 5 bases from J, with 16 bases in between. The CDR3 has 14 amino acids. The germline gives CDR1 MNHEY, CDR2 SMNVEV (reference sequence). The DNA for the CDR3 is TGTGCCAGCGGGCCCCAGAGACAGGACAATGAGCAGTTCTTC. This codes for CASGPQRQDNEQFF.

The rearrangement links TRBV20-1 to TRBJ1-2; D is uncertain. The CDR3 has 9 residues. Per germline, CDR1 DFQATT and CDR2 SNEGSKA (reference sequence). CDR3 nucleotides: TGCACCGTTGACTATGGCTACACCTTC. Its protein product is CTVDYGYTF.

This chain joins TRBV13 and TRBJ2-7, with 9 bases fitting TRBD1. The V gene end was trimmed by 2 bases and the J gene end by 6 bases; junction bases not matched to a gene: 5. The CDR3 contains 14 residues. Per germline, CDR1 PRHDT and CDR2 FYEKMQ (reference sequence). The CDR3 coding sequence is TGTGCCAGCAGCTTAATGGGACAGGGAGGCGAGCAGTACTTC. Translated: CASSLMGQGGEQYF.

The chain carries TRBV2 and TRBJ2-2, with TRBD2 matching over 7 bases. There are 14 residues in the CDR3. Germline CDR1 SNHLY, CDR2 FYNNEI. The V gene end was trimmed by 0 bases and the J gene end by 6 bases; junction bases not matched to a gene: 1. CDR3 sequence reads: CASSEAGGAGELFF. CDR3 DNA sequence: TGTGCCAGCAGTGAAGCGGGGGGGGCCGGGGAGCTGTTTTTT.

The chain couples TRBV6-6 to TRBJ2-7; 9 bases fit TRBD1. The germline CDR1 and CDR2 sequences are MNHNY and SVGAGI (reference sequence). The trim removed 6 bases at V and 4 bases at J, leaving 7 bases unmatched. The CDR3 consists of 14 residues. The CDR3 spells CASRGTGTAYEQYF. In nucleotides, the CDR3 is TGTGCCAGCAGGGGGACAGGGACAGCGTACGAGCAGTACTTC.

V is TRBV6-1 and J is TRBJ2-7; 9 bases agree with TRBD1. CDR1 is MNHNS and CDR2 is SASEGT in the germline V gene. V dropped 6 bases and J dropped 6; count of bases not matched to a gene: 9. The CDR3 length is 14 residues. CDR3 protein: CASRAGTGPVEQYF. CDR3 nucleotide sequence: TGTGCCAGCAGGGCCGGGACAGGGCCTGTCGAGCAGTACTTC.

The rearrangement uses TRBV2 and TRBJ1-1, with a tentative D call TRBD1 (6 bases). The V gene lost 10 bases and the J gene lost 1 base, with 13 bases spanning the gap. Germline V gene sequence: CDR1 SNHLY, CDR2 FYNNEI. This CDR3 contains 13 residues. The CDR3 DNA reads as TGTGCCACCAACCGGGACACGAACACTGAAGCTTTCTTT. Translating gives CATNRDTNTEAFF.

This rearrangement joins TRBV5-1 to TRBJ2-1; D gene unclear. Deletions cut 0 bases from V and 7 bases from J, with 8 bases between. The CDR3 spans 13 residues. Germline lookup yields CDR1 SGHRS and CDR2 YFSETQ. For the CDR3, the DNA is TGCGCCAGCAGCTTGGTTCTGCAGAATGAGCAGTTCTTC. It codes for CASSLVLQNEQFF.

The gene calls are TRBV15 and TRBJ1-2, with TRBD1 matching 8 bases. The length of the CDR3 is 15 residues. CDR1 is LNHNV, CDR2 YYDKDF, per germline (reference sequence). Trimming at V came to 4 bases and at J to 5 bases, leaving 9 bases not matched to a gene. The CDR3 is CATSTTGGLNYGYTF. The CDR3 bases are TGTGCCACCAGCACCACAGGGGGTCTCAATTATGGCTACACCTTC.

CDR3 bases: TGTGCCAGTAGCCCTAGCGGGGTGTCCCGAGAGACCCAGTACTTC. As protein: CASSPSGVSRETQYF. The V call is TRBV19, the J call TRBJ2-5; 9 bases map to TRBD2. V shed 6 bases and J 4 bases; nucleotides not matched to a gene: 9. CDR1 LNHDA and CDR2 SQIVND come from the germline V gene (reference sequence). The CDR3 has 15 amino acids.

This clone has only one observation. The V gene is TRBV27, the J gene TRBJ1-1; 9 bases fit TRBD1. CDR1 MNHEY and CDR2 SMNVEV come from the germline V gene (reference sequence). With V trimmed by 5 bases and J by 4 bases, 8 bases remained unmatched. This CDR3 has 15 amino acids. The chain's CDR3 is CASSLDRGYGTEAFF. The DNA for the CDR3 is TGTGCCAGCAGTCTCGACAGGGGGTATGGCACTGAAGCTTTCTTT.

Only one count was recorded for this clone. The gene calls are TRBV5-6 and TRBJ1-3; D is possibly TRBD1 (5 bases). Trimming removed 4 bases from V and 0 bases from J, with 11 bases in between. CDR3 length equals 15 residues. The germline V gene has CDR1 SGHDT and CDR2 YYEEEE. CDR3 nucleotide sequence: TGTGCCAGCAGCCCTGGGGCGGTCTCTGGAAACACCATATATTTT. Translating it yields CASSPGAVSGNTIYF.

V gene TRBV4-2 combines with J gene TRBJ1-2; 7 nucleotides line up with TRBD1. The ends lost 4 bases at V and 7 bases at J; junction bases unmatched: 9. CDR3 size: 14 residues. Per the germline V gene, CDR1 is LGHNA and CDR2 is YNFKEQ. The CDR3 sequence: CASSPRTGQRGYTF. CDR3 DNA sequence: TGTGCCAGCAGCCCCCGGACAGGTCAGCGTGGCTACACCTTC.

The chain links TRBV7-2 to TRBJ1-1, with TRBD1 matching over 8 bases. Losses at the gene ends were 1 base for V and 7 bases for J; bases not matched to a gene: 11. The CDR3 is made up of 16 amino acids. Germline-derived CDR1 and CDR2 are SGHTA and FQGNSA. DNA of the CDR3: TGTGCCAGCAGCTTAGGCGGGGACAGGCGGTGGGGTGAAGCTTTCTTT. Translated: CASSLGGDRRWGEAFF.

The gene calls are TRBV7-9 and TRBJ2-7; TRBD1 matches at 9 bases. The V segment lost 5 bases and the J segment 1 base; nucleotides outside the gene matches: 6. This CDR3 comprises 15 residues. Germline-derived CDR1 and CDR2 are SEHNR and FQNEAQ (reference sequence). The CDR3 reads CASSLDRGRSYEQYF. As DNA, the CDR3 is TGTGCCAGCAGCCTGGACAGGGGAAGGTCCTACGAGCAGTACTTC.

CDR3 in DNA: TGTGCCAGCAGATCGGGACTAGCGGATACCGGGGAGCTGTTTTTT. As protein: CASRSGLADTGELFF. The V and J genes are TRBV25-1 and TRBJ2-2; the match to TRBD2 covers 11 bases. The ends lost 6 bases at V and 5 bases at J; junction bases unmatched: 5. Germline V lookup: CDR1 MGHDK, CDR2 SYGVNS. The CDR3 is 15 amino acids.

In nucleotides, the CDR3 is TGCGCCAGCAGCTTGGGACAGGGAGGTCTGGCCACTGAAGCTTTCTTT. Protein: CASSLGQGGLATEAFF. The chain employs TRBV5-1 and TRBJ1-1; TRBD1 matches 7 bases. Trimming took 0 bases from V and 4 from J; bases not matched to a gene: 9. The V gene's germline CDR1 is SGHRS and CDR2 YFSETQ. The CDR3 contains 16 residues.

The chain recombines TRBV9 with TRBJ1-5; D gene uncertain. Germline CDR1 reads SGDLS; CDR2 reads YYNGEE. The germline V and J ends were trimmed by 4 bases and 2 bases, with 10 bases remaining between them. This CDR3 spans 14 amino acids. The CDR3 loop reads CASSRGSGNQPQHF. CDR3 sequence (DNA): TGTGCCAGCAGCCGGGGATCTGGCAATCAGCCCCAGCATTTT.

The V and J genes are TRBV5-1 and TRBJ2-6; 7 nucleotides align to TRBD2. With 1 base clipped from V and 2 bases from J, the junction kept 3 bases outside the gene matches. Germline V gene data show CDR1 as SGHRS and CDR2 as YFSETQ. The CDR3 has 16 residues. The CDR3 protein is CASSLSRGAGANVLTF. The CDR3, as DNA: TGCGCCAGCAGCTTGTCCCGGGGGGCTGGGGCCAACGTCCTGACTTTC. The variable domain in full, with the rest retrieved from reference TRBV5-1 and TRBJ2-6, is KAGVTQTPRYLIKTRGQQVTLSCSPISGHRSVSWYQQTPGQGLQFLFEYFSETQRNKGNFPGRFSGRQFSNSRSEMNVSTLELGDSALYLCASSLSRGAGANVLTFGAGSRLTVL.

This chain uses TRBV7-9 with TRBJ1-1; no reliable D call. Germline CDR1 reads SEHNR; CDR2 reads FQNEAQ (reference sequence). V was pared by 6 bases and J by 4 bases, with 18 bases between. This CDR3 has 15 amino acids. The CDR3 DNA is TGTGCCAGCAGTCACGCCGAGAGGATGAGCACTGAAGCTTTCTTT. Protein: CASSHAERMSTEAFF. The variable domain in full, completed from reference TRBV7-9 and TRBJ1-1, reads DTGVSQNPRHKITKRGQNVTFRCDPISEHNRLYWYRQTLGQGPEFLTYFQNEAQLEKSRLLSDRFSAERPKGSFSTLEIQRTEQGDSAMYLCASSHAERMSTEAFFGQGTRLTVV.

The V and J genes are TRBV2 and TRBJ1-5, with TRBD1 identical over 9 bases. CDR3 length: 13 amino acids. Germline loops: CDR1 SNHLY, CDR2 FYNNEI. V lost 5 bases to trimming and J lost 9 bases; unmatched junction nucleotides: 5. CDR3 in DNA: TGTGCCAGCAGTTCCGGGACAGGGAGGCCCCAGCATTTT. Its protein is CASSSGTGRPQHF.

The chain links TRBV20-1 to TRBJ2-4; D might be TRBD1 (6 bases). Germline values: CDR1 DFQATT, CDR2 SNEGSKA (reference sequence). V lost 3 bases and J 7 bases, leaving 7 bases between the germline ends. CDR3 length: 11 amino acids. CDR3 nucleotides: TGCAGTGCTAGGAGGGGGAACATTCAGTACTTC. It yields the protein CSARRGNIQYF.

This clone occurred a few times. This CDR3 is CASSYDKNYGYTF. The CDR3 DNA follows: TGTGCCAGCAGTTACGACAAAAACTATGGCTACACCTTC. The gene calls are TRBV6-6 and TRBJ1-2; unclear D gene. Germline lookup yields CDR1 MNHNY and CDR2 SVGAGI (reference sequence). The CDR3 consists of 13 residues. V lost 2 bases and J lost 2, with 6 bases in between.